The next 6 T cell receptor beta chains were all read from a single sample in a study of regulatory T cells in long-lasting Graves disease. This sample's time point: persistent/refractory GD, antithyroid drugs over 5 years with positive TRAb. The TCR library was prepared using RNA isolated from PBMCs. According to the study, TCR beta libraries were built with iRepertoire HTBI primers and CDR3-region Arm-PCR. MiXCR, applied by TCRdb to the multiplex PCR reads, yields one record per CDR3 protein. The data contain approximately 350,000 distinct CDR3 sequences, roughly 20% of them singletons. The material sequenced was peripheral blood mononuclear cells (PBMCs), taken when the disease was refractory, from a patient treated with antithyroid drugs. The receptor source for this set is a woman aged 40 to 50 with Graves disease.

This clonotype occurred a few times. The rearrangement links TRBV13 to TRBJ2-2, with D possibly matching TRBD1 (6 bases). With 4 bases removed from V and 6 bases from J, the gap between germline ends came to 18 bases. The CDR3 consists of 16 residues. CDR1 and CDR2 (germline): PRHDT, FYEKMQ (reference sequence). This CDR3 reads CASSSGTFEGAGELFF. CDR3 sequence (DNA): TGTGCCAGCAGCTCCGGGACCTTCGAGGGGGCCGGGGAGCTGTTTTTT.

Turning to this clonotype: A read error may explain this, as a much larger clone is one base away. The CDR3 sequence: CASSFGTDEQYF. In DNA form, the CDR3 reads TGTGCCAGCAGCTTCGGGACAGACGAGCAGTACTTC. This sequence joins TRBV5-6 and TRBJ2-7; 7 nucleotides agree with TRBD1. V lost 2 bases, J lost 5 bases, and 1 base stayed unmatched. CDR1 and CDR2 from the germline V gene are SGHDT and YYEEEE. The CDR3 totals 12 residues.

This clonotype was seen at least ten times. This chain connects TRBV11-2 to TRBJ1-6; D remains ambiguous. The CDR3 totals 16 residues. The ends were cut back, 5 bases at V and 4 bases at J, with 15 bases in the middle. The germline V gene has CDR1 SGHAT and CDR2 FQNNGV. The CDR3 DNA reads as TGTGCCAGCAGCCAGATACAAGGACCATATAATTCACCCCTCCACTTT. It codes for CASSQIQGPYNSPLHF.

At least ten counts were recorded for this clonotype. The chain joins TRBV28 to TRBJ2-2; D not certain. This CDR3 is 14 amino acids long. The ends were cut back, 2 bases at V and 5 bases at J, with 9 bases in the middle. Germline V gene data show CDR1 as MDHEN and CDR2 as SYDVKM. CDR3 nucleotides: TGTGCCAGCAGTTTACCTTTGTTGACCGGGGAGCTGTTTTTT. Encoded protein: CASSLPLLTGELFF.

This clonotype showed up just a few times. CDR3 region: CASTRARRASGVNTEAFF. The DNA for the CDR3 is TGTGCCAGCACTCGGGCGAGGAGGGCCTCTGGCGTGAACACTGAAGCTTTCTTT. The V call is TRBV6-1, the J call TRBJ1-1, with D hard to call. Germline values: CDR1 MNHNS, CDR2 SASEGT. The CDR3 has 18 residues. V lost 7 bases to trimming and J lost 0 bases, with 24 bases between them.

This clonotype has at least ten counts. The CDR3 nucleotides read TGTGCCAGCAATAGGGCCGCTGAAGCTTTCTTT. It yields the protein CASNRAAEAFF. V usage is TRBV14 and J usage is TRBJ1-1; the D is unclear. Trimming stripped 7 bases from V and 6 bases from J, with 9 bases between. Germline-derived CDR1 and CDR2 are SGHDN and FVKESK. The CDR3 runs 11 residues.